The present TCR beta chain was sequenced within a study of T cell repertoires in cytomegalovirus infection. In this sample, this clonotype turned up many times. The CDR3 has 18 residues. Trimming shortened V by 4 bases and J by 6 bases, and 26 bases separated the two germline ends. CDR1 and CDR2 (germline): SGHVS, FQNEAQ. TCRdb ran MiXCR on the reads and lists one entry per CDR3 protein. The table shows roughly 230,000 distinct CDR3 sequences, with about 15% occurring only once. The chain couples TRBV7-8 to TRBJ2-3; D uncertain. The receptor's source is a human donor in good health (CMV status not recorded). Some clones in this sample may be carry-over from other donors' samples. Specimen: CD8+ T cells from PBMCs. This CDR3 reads CASSSPLTPAPPADTQYF. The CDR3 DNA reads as TGTGCCAGCAGCTCCCCCTTGACCCCGGCCCCCCCAGCGGATACGCAGTATTTT.